This TCR beta chain was identified in a study of cytomegalovirus exposure and HLA in healthy donors. At the level of the study: Sequencing of 150 million to 200 million T cells in an earlier analysis found around 110 million unique TCR beta sequences. Whole-study results and caveats: Rarity held for most TCR sequences, but there were some public TCRs that occurred in many donors.

Primers included in the PCR were 60 Vbeta and 13 Jbeta primers. Produced via immunoSEQ multiplex PCR; TCRdb's table is partial and in-frame only. The top ten hold about 0.93% of the sample, which has 150,000 to 200,000 clones, 60% to 80% seen once. The germline CDR1 and CDR2 sequences are WSHSY and SAAADI. There are 16 residues in the CDR3. Trimming at V came to 2 bases and at J to 4 bases, leaving 7 bases not matched to a gene. This clone was picked up a small number of times. What it binds is unknown. The sequence derives from a woman aged 45-60 years in good health and CMV-seropositive. The chain joins TRBV10-2 to TRBJ2-1; 8 bases are a match to TRBD2. Sequenced material: PBMCs. The DNA for the CDR3 is TGCGCCAGCAGTGAGCCGGGACTAGGGGTTTACAATGAGCAGTTCTTC. It specifies CASSEPGLGVYNEQFF.